This entry lists 13 T cell receptor beta chains sequenced from one sample in a study of blood T cell repertoires in COVID-19. Measured with immunoSEQ multiplex PCR; TCRdb has only the in-frame clones, and not every one. The data show some 500,000 clones, with 88% seen just once and 1.8% held by the top ten. Sample: PBMCs or T cells enriched from blood (not recorded which). The receptors here all came from a woman in her 40s who had recovered from COVID-19.

This clone was counted between two and nine times. The CDR3 spells CASSPPSGNTGELFF. The DNA of the CDR3 is TGTGCCAGCAGCCCGCCAAGCGGGAACACCGGGGAGCTGTTTTTT. The chain carries TRBV9 and TRBJ2-2; D is perhaps TRBD2 (5 bases). Germline CDR1 is SGDLS and CDR2 is YYNGEE. CDR3 length: 15 residues. Between the trimmed V and J ends, which lost 4 bases and 1 base, there was a span of 11 bases.

This chain links TRBV24-1 with TRBJ2-1; TRBD2 aligns across 10 bases. V shed 3 bases, J shed 1 base, and the junction held 2 bases outside the gene matches. This CDR3 comprises 16 residues. Per germline, CDR1 KGHDR and CDR2 SFDVKD. Written as DNA, the CDR3 is TGTGCCACCAGTGATGGACTAGCGGCATCCTACAATGAGCAGTTCTTC. Translation: CATSDGLAASYNEQFF.

The chain combines TRBV27 with TRBJ1-5, with D possibly TRBD1 on 6 matching bases. Germline V gene sequence: CDR1 MNHEY, CDR2 SMNVEV (reference sequence). The V end lost 2 bases, the J end lost 2 bases, and 7 bases lay between the germline ends. The CDR3 is 14 residues long. In nucleotides, the CDR3 is TGTGCCAGCAGTTTAGAGGGGGGCAATCAGCCCCAGCATTTT. Its translation is CASSLEGGNQPQHF.

V is TRBV5-4 and J is TRBJ2-7; possibly TRBD2 for D (5 bases). Trimming took 0 bases from V and 0 from J, leaving 7 bases between them. This CDR3 spans 14 amino acids. Germline assignment: CDR1 SGHNT and CDR2 YYREEE (reference sequence). CDR3 residues: CASSLGRDSYEQYF. The CDR3 DNA is TGTGCCAGCAGCTTGGGACGGGACTCCTACGAGCAGTACTTC.

The count of this clone is one. V usage is TRBV24-1 and J usage is TRBJ2-3, with D uncertain. The CDR3 extends over 14 amino acids. Per the germline V gene, CDR1 is KGHDR and CDR2 is SFDVKD. Trimming pared 7 bases from V and 2 bases from J, leaving 12 bases between. CDR3 nucleotides: TGTGCCACCAGCACACCATCATACACAGATACGCAGTATTTT. This encodes CATSTPSYTDTQYF.

This clone occurred a few times. The rearrangement links TRBV18 to TRBJ1-2, with 9 bases identical to TRBD1. The CDR3 loop spans 19 amino acids. V lost 2 bases, J lost 0 bases, and 13 bases stayed unmatched. Germline assignment: CDR1 KGHSH and CDR2 LQKENI. CDR3 in DNA: TGTGCCAGCTCACCAATCCCTATACAGGGGGCCCAAGCTAACTATGGCTACACCTTC. This codes for CASSPIPIQGAQANYGYTF. The whole variable domain, filled in from reference TRBV18 and TRBJ1-2, reads NAGVMQNPRHLVRRRGQEARLRCSPMKGHSHVYWYRQLPEEGLKFMVYLQKENIIDESGMPKERFSAEFPKEGPSILRIQQVVRGDSAAYFCASSPIPIQGAQANYGYTFGSGTRLTVV.

In this sample, this clone turned up once. The chain employs TRBV27 and TRBJ2-3; 8 bases fit TRBD2. The junction had 2 bases not matched to a gene; V was cut back by 6 bases and J by 0 bases. CDR3 length: 14 amino acids. CDR1 is MNHEY and CDR2 is SMNVEV in the germline V gene (reference sequence). CDR3 in DNA: TGTGCCAGCAGCCTAGCGGGTAGCACAGATACGCAGTATTTT. The encoded protein is CASSLAGSTDTQYF.

The chain carries TRBV7-9 and TRBJ1-2; D is ambiguous. The CDR3 is 12 amino acids. Germline-derived CDR1 and CDR2 are SEHNR and FQNEAQ (reference sequence). V lost 3 bases and J 1 base, leaving 3 bases between the germline ends. The CDR3 spells CASSFINYGYTF. Written as DNA, the CDR3 is TGTGCCAGCAGCTTCATTAACTATGGCTACACCTTC.

The rearrangement links TRBV10-3 to TRBJ2-5, with 8 bases aligning to TRBD1. Germline CDR1 reads ENHRY; CDR2 reads SYGVKD. This CDR3 is built from 13 residues. V was pared by 6 bases and J by 4 bases, with 4 bases of the junction left unmatched. CDR3 in DNA: TGTGCCATCAGAGGACAGGGAGGAGAGACCCAGTACTTC. It translates to CAIRGQGGETQYF.

The chain is built from TRBV5-1 and TRBJ2-5; TRBD1 agrees at 10 bases. With 1 base clipped from V and 4 bases from J, the junction kept 4 bases outside the gene matches. The CDR3 loop spans 15 amino acids. Germline V gene sequence: CDR1 SGHRS, CDR2 YFSETQ. CDR3 DNA sequence: TGCGCCAGCAGCTTGTCGGGACAGGGGAGAGAGACCCAGTACTTC. Translation: CASSLSGQGRETQYF.

CDR3 sequence: CASSLSRVGTGELFF. In DNA, the CDR3 is TGTGCCAGCAGCTTATCCAGGGTTGGCACCGGGGAGCTGTTTTTT. The chain uses TRBV7-2 and TRBJ2-2; a possible D gene is TRBD1 (5 bases). Germline lookup yields CDR1 SGHTA and CDR2 FQGNSA. The CDR3 length is 15 residues. V was shortened by 2 bases and J by 4 bases, with 11 bases between the two germline ends.

The chain joins TRBV10-1 to TRBJ2-7, with a tentative D call TRBD1 (5 bases). Germline V CDR1 and CDR2: WNHNN, SYGVQD (reference sequence). Trimming stripped 0 bases from V and 5 bases from J, with 14 bases between. This CDR3 is 15 amino acids long. The chain's CDR3 is CASSESGQGWNEQYF. Here the CDR3 DNA reads TGCGCCAGCAGTGAGTCTGGCCAGGGTTGGAACGAGCAGTACTTC.

The chain recombines TRBV9 with TRBJ2-7; 9 nucleotides align to TRBD1. V shed 3 bases and J 0 bases; nucleotides not matched to a gene: 4. The CDR3 extends over 15 amino acids. CDR1 is SGDLS, CDR2 YYNGEE, per germline. In DNA, the CDR3 is TGTGCCAGCAGCGCCGGACAGGGGCCCTCCTACGAGCAGTACTTC. Its protein is CASSAGQGPSYEQYF.